This entry features one T cell receptor (beta chain) sequence. The data originate from a study of blood T cell repertoires in COVID-19. Study at large: From the United States, Italy and Spain came samples of acute and convalescent COVID-19. Nucleic acid was either cDNA or gDNA, and it came from T cells, B-cell-depleted T cells, or PBMCs.

Unmatched junction bases numbered 12, after V lost 4 bases and J lost 5 bases. Germline CDR1 is SGHRS and CDR2 is YFSETQ. There are 18 residues in the CDR3. Original data processing: Using reference gene primer amplification, nucleated cell counts were estimated. Generated by immunoSEQ multiplex PCR, the TCRdb table keeps only in-frame clones and is missing some. From that table come the V and J calls and clone size; the DNA was used to work out D and trimming. The sample holds 140,000 to 150,000 clones, over 80% seen once. Sequencing was carried out using peripheral blood. V gene TRBV5-1 combines with J gene TRBJ2-4; TRBD2 aligns across 13 bases. The TCR originated in a woman aged 40 to 49 with active or convalescent COVID-19. The CDR3 DNA is TGCGCCAGCAGCCCCACGACTAGCGGGAGGCCGAGGGAAAACATTCAGTACTTC. Amino acid sequence: CASSPTTSGRPRENIQYF.